This T cell receptor (beta chain) is from a study of blood T cells in healthy people across ages. Points from the study as a whole: In the absence of known donor CMV status, changes in expanded clonotypes were possibly confounded.

Alongside a J-beta primer mix, a sample-barcoded 5' primer served in a second PCR lasting about 7 to 12 cycles. Tags on each cDNA molecule came from a template-switch adaptor with 12 random nucleotides. TCRdb passed the 5' RACE reads through MiXCR, listing each CDR3 protein once. Of roughly 1.7 million distinct CDR3 sequences detected, around 36% appear once; the ten largest clones hold 11%. On this clonotype itself: The antigen is unknown.

V dropped 3 bases and J dropped 5; count of bases not matched to a gene: 4. The CDR3 extends over 14 amino acids. Germline V CDR1 and CDR2: DFQATT, SNEGSKA (reference sequence). Sequencing used blood. This sequence originates from a woman aged 25 to 45 in good health. The chain couples TRBV20-1 to TRBJ2-7; TRBD2 matches 13 bases. The CDR3 region has the DNA TGCAGTGCTAGGGGGACTAGCGGGGAGGACGAGCAGTACTTC. This translates into CSARGTSGEDEQYF.